This T cell receptor (beta chain) was recovered during a study of CD8 T cells in ankylosing spondylitis. Making use of molecular barcodes, quantitative 5'-RACE generated TCR beta libraries. TCRdb re-analysed the 5' RACE reads in MiXCR, keeping a single row per CDR3 protein. The sample holds about 130,000 distinct CDR3 sequences, approximately 10% seen once. Germline assignment: CDR1 DFQATT and CDR2 SNEGSKA (reference sequence). V was clipped by 2 bases and J by 8 bases; unmatched bases: 6. This CDR3 is 13 amino acids long. Overall study findings and caveats: Reported data indicate significant enrichment of disease-linked clones within matched ankylosing spondylitis synovial fluid. CD8+ cells made up the disease-linked clones, which were relatively rare in peripheral blood.

This clonotype came up many times. Its cognate antigen is unknown. Specimen: blood, either unsorted or a sorted T cell fraction (not recorded which). The receptor comes from a male donor with ankylosing spondylitis or in good health (not recorded which). This chain links TRBV20-1 with TRBJ2-1; TRBD1 matches 7 bases. CDR3 bases: TGCAGTGCTAGACAGGGGGTAAGGTATGAGCAGTTCTTC. It is translated as CSARQGVRYEQFF.